The entry below gives a single TCR beta chain sequence along with its context. Its antigen is not identified. There are 15 residues in the CDR3. The V and J ends lost 5 bases and 3 bases respectively, with 16 bases between them. Looked up from germline, CDR1 is SGHAT and CDR2 is FQNNGV. This sample stems from a study of cytomegalovirus exposure and HLA in healthy donors. The study, taken as a whole, reports: An analysis was carried out later, and it reportedly showed fewer N-insertions in an Asian-associated ancestry cluster than the roughly 670-donor mean. Available immune exposure information was restricted to CMV serostatus only. A missense variant in DCLRE1C was later tied to TCR beta V- and J-gene trimming. Presence/absence analyses took donor sequencing depth as roughly uniform.

Amplification used 60 Vbeta primers and 13 Jbeta primers. Measured with immunoSEQ multiplex PCR; TCRdb has only the in-frame clones, and not every one. The sample consists of some 140,000 clones, approximately 61% of them appearing once. The TCR sequence derives from a human donor in good health. The sequenced sample consisted of PBMCs. V is TRBV11-2 and J is TRBJ1-1, with D possibly TRBD1 on 5 matching bases. CDR3 sequence (DNA): TGTGCCAGCAGCAAGGGAGCGGGGGGATACACTGAAGCTTTCTTT. Translating gives CASSKGAGGYTEAFF. Full variable domain (outside the CDR3, taken from reference TRBV11-2 and TRBJ1-1): EAGVAQSPRYKIIEKRQSVAFWCNPISGHATLYWYQQILGQGPKLLIQFQNNGVVDDSQLPKDRFSAERLKGVDSTLKIQPAKLEDSAVYLCASSKGAGGYTEAFFGQGTRLTVV.